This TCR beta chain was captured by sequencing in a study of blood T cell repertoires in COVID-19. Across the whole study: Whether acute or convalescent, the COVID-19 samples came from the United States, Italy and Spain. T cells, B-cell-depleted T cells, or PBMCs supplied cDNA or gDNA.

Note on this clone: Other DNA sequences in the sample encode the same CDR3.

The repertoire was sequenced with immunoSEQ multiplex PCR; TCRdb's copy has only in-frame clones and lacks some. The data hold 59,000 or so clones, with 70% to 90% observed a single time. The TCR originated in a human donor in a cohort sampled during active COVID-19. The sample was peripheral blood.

The CDR3 loop is CASSITGGGNQPQHF. The CDR3 nucleotides are TGTGCCAGTAGTATAACAGGAGGGGGCAATCAGCCCCAGCATTTT. The chain employs TRBV19 and TRBJ1-5; D might be TRBD1 (5 bases). The CDR3 totals 15 residues. Trimming shortened V by 2 bases and J by 2 bases, and 10 bases separated the two germline ends. Per the germline V gene, CDR1 is LNHDA and CDR2 is SQIVND (reference sequence).